This record looks at one TCR beta chain sequence and its context. The data derive from a study of CD8 T cells in Susac syndrome. An input of about 0.5 to 1 ug of RNA was subjected to reverse transcription using random hexamers. Via MiXCR, TCRdb re-called the immunoSEQ multiplex PCR reads, giving one row per CDR3 protein. The sample holds 150,000 to 200,000 distinct CDR3 sequences; roughly 92% are singletons and the top ten take over 0.095%. The CDR3 has 14 amino acids. Germline CDR1 SNHLY, CDR2 FYNNEI. Trimming left V 7 bases short and J 6 bases short, with 16 bases between. This receptor was identified in a human donor with Susac syndrome. The sequencing input was CD4+ T cells from PBMCs. V gene TRBV2 combines with J gene TRBJ2-1; TRBD1 or TRBD2 may be the D gene (6 bases each). This chain's CDR3 is CASTERGASNEQFF. CDR3 sequence (DNA): TGTGCCAGCACCGAAAGGGGGGCATCCAATGAGCAGTTCTTC.